The T cell receptor (beta chain) under discussion was sequenced for a study of blood T cell repertoires in COVID-19. Study-level background: From the United States, Italy and Spain came samples of acute and convalescent COVID-19. Sources were T cells, B-cell-depleted T cells, or PBMCs; the material itself was cDNA or gDNA.

CDR1 and CDR2 (germline): MDHEN, SYDVKM. CDR3 length: 12 residues. V was pared by 2 bases and J by 4 bases, with 2 bases between. Authors' data handling: Scientists estimated how many nucleated cells there were by amplifying reference gene primers. The method was immunoSEQ multiplex PCR; TCRdb's version includes in-frame clones alone and lacks a portion of them. The DNA was the basis for D and trimming; V, J and clone size are from that table. The sample lists 250,000 to 350,000 clones, approximately 90% occurring once. This TCR came from a woman in her fifties or sixties who had recovered from COVID-19. V and J are TRBV28 and TRBJ1-4; D uncertain. The sample taken for sequencing was peripheral blood. In DNA, the CDR3 is TGTGCCAGCAGTTTACGTAATGAAAAACTGTTTTTT. This translates into CASSLRNEKLFF. Based on the CDR3 plus reference TRBV28 and TRBJ1-4, the full variable domain is DVKVTQSSRYLVKRTGEKVFLECVQDMDHENMFWYRQDPGLGLRLIYFSYDVKMKEKGDIPEGYSVSREKKERFSLILESASTNQTSMYLCASSLRNEKLFFGSGTQLSVL.